Listed here is a single TCR beta chain. Its matching antigen is unknown. This sample is drawn from a study of lymphopenia after photon versus proton radiotherapy. Study results and limitations: Post-nadir TCR diversity decline inversely tracked overall survival among those who died. Photon-treated patients lost naive T cells and TCR diversity; proton-treated stayed stable.

Sequencing was performed with immunoSEQ multiplex PCR; in TCRdb, only in-frame clones are kept and a portion is missing. The repertoire has around 30,000 clones, about 86% of them found once; the top ten carry roughly 48%. There are 15 residues in the CDR3. CDR1 and CDR2 from the germline V gene are SNHLY and FYNNEI. V was pared by 3 bases and J by 4 bases, with 13 bases between. The J gene is TRBJ1-3, the V gene TRBV2; D gene ambiguous. The sequencing used peripheral blood, collected from a patient treated with proton-based radiotherapy. The TCR comes from a woman aged 55-69 years with cholangiocarcinoma. Some clones in this sample may be carry-over from other donors' samples. CDR3 coding DNA: TGTGCCAGCAGTGAGGTTAACTCCGGGGGAAACACCATATATTTT. Its translation: CASSEVNSGGNTIYF.